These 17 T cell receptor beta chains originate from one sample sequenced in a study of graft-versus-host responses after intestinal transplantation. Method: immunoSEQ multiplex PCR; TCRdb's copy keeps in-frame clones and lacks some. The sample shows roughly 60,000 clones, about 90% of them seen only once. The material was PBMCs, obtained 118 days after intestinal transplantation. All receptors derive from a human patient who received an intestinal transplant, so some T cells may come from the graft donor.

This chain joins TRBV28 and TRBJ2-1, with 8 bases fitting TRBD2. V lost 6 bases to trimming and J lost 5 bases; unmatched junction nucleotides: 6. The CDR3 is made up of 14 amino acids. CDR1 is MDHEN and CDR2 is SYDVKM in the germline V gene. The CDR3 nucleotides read TGTGCCAGCAGACTCGGACTAGCAAACAATGAGCAGTTCTTC. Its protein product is CASRLGLANNEQFF.

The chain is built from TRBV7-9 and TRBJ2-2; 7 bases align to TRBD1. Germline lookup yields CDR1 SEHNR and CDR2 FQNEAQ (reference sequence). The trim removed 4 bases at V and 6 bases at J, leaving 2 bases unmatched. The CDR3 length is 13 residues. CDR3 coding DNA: TGTGCCAGCAGCTCGACAGGGCCCGGGGAGCTGTTTTTT. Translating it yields CASSSTGPGELFF.

CDR3 nucleotide sequence: TGTGCCAGCAGCTCGGGACTTAATCAGCCCCAGCATTTT. Residues: CASSSGLNQPQHF. The chain has TRBV2 and TRBJ1-5, with D possibly TRBD1 on 5 matching bases. This CDR3 is built from 13 residues. Germline V gene lookup returns CDR1 SNHLY and CDR2 FYNNEI. V was shortened by 6 bases and J by 4 bases, with 10 bases between the two germline ends.

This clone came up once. DNA for the CDR3: TGTGCCAGTAACAATAGGGACAGTCCCACAGATACGCAGTATTTT. Translating it yields CASNNRDSPTDTQYF. The V gene is TRBV19, the J gene TRBJ2-3; the match to TRBD1 covers 7 bases. Germline V gives CDR1 LNHDA, CDR2 SQIVND (reference sequence). V trimming: 7 bases; J trimming: 2 bases; junction bases outside the gene matches: 9. This CDR3 has 15 residues.

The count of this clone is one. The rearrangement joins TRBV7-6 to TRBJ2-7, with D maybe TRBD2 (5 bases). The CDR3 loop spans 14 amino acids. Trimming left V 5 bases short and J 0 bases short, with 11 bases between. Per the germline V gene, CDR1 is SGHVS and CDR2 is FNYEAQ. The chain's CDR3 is CASSQLVSSYEQYF. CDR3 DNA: TGTGCCAGCAGCCAACTAGTGAGCTCCTACGAGCAGTACTTC.

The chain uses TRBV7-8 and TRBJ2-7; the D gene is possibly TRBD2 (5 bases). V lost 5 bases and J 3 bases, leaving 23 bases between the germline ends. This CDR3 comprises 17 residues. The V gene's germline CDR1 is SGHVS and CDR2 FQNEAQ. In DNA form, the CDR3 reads TGTGCCAGCAGCCCTTTCTCAAGGCGGGTCGGAGGCTACGAGCAGTACTTC. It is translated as CASSPFSRRVGGYEQYF.

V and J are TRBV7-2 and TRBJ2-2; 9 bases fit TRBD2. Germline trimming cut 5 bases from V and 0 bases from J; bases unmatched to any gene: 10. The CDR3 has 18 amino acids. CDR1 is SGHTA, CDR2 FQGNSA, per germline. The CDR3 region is CASSRGGIAGANTGELFF. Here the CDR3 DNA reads TGTGCCAGCAGCCGCGGTGGAATAGCGGGGGCGAACACCGGGGAGCTGTTTTTT.

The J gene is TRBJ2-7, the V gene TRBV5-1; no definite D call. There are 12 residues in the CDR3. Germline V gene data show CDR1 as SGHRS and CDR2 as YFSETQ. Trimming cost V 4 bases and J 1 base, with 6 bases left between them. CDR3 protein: CASSDTSYEQYF. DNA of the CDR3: TGCGCCAGCAGCGACACATCCTACGAGCAGTACTTC.

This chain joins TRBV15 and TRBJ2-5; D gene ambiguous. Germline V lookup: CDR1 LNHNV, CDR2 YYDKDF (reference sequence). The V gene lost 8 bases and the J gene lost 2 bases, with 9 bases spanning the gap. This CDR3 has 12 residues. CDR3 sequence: CATRGSQETQYF. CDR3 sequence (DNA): TGTGCCACCCGTGGCAGTCAAGAGACCCAGTACTTC. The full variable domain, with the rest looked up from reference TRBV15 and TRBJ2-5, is DAMVIQNPRYQVTQFGKPVTLSCSQTLNHNVMYWYQQKSSQAPKLLFHYYDKDFNNEADTPDNFQSRRPNTSFCFLDIRSPGLGDTAMYLCATRGSQETQYFGPGTRLLVL.

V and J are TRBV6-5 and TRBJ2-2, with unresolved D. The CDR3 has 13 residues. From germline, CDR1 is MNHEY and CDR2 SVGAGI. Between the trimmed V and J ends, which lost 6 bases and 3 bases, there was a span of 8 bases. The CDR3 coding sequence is TGTGCCAGCAGACGGACCCACACCGGGGAGCTGTTTTTT. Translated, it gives CASRRTHTGELFF.

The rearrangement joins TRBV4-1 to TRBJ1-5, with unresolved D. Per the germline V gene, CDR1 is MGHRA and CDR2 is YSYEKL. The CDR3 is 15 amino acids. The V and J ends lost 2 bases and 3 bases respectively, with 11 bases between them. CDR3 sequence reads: CASSQWTGTNQPQHF. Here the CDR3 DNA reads TGCGCCAGCAGCCAATGGACCGGTACCAATCAGCCCCAGCATTTT.

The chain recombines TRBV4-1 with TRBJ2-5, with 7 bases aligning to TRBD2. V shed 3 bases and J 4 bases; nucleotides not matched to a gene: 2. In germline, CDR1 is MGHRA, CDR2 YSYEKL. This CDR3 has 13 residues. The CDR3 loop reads CASSQGGIETQYF. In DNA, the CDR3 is TGCGCCAGCAGCCAGGGGGGGATAGAGACCCAGTACTTC.

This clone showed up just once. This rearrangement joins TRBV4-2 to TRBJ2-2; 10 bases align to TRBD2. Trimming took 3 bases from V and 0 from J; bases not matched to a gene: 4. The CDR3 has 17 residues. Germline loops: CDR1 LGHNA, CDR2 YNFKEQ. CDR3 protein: CASSHAGTSANTGELFF. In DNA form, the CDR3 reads TGTGCCAGCAGCCACGCCGGGACTAGCGCGAACACCGGGGAGCTGTTTTTT.

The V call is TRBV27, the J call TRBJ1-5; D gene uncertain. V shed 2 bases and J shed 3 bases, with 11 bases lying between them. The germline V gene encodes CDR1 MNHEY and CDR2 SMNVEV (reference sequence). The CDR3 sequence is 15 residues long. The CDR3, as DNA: TGTGCCAGCAGTTTACCCTGGGCCCCCAATCAGCCCCAGCATTTT. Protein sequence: CASSLPWAPNQPQHF.

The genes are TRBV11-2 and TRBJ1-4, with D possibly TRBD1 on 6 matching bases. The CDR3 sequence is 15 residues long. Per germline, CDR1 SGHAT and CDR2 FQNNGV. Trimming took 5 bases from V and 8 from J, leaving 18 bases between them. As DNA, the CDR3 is TGTGCCAGCAGCCTAGGGGGGCGGATTTGGGAAAAACTGTTTTTT. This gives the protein CASSLGGRIWEKLFF.

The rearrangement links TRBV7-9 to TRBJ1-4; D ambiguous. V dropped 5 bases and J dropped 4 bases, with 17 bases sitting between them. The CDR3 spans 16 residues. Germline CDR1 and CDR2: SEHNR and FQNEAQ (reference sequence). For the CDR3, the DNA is TGTGCCAGCAGCGCAAAGACGGTCCTTTATAATGAAAAACTGTTTTTT. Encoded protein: CASSAKTVLYNEKLFF.

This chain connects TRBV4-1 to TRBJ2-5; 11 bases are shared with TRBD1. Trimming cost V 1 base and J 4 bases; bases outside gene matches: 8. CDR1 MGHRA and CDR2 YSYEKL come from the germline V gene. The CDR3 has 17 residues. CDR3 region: CASSQVVRTGGGETQYF. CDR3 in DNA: TGCGCCAGCAGCCAAGTCGTTCGGACAGGGGGCGGAGAGACCCAGTACTTC.